This T cell receptor beta chain was captured in a study of blood T cell repertoires in COVID-19. Study in general: The recovered donors of Cohort 3 showed two negative PCRs, clearance, or symptom resolution. Acute and convalescent COVID-19 samples came from the United States, Italy and Spain.

The CDR3 length is 15 residues. Germline V gives CDR1 MNHEY, CDR2 SMNVEV (reference sequence). V dropped 3 bases and J dropped 2 bases, with 14 bases sitting between them. Individuals aged about 18 to 90 years were recruited from approximately 24 US areas. Measured with immunoSEQ multiplex PCR; TCRdb has only the in-frame clones, and not every one. The sample holds roughly 200,000 clones, around 90% seen once. The sample taken for sequencing was PBMCs or T cells enriched from blood (not recorded which). The V call is TRBV27, the J call TRBJ2-7, with TRBD1 as a possible D gene (5 bases). The sequence derives from a man aged 30 to 39 in a cohort exposed to, infected with or recovered from COVID-19 (not recorded which). DNA of the CDR3: TGTGCCAGCAGTTTCTCGCAGGACACTACCTACGAGCAGTACTTC. The encoded protein is CASSFSQDTTYEQYF.